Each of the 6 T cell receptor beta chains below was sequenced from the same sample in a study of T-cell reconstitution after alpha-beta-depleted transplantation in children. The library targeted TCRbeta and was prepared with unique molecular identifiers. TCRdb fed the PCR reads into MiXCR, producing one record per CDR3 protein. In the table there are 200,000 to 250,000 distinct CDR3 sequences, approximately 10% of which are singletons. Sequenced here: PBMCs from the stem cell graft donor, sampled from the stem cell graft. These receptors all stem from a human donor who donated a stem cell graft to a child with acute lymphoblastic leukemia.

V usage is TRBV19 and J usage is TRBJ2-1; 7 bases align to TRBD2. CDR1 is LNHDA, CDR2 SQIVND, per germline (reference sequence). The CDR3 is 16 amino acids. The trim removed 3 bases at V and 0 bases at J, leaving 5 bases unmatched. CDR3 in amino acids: CASSILAAISYNEQFF. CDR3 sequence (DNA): TGTGCCAGTAGTATCCTAGCGGCCATCTCCTACAATGAGCAGTTCTTC. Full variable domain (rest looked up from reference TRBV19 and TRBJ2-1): DGGITQSPKYLFRKEGQNVTLSCEQNLNHDAMYWYRQDPGQGLRLIYYSQIVNDFQKGDIAEGYSVSREKKESFPLTVTSAQKNPTAFYLCASSILAAISYNEQFFGPGTRLTVL.

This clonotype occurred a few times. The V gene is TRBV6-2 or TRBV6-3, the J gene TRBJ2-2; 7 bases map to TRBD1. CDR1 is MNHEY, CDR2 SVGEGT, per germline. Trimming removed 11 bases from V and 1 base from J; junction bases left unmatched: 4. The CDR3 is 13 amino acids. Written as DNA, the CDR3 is TGTGCCTGTGGGACAGTGAACACCGGGGAGCTGTTTTTT. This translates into CACGTVNTGELFF.

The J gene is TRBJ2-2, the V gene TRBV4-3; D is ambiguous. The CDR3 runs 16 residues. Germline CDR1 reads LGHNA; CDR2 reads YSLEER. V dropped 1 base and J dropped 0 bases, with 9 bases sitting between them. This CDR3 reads CASSQAPASNTGELFF. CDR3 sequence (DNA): TGCGCCAGCAGCCAAGCCCCGGCATCGAACACCGGGGAGCTGTTTTTT.

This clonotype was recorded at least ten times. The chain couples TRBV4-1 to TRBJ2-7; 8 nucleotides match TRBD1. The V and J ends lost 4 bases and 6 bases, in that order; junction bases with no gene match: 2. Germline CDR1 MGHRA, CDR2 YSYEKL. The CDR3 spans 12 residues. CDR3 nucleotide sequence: TGCGCCAGCAGCCCCACAGGGGGCGAGCAGTACTTC. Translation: CASSPTGGEQYF.

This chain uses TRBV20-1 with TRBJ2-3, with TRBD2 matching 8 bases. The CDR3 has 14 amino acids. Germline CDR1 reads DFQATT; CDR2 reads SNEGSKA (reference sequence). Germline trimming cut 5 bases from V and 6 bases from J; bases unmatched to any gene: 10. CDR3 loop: CSAHMSSGVDTQYF. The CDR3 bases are TGCAGTGCTCATATGAGTAGCGGGGTGGATACGCAGTATTTT.

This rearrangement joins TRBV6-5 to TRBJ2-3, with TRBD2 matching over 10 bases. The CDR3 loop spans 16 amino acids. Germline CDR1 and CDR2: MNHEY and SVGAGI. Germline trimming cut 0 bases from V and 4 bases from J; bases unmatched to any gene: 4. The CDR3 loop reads CASSYSSSGGSDTQYF. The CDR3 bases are TGTGCCAGCAGTTACTCAAGTAGCGGGGGGTCAGATACGCAGTATTTT.